The table lists the clone carrying this T cell receptor (beta chain) with a count of one. Its specificity is unknown. The data belong to a study of OX40 agonist ivuxolimab in advanced cancers. Study context: Patients received the agonistic anti-OX40 (CD134) antibody ivuxolimab. Patients were treated with intravenous ivuxolimab, dosed at 0.01 to 10 mg/kg and infused every 2 weeks. A male proportion of approximately 80% was recorded, with mean age about 62 years and range roughly 20 to 90. General study results and limits: No antigen was identified for the clonally expanded peripheral T cells.

Produced via immunoSEQ multiplex PCR; TCRdb's table is partial and in-frame only. The sample records approximately 90,000 clones, around 87% being singletons. The sequencing here drew on CD4+ or CD8+ T cells sorted from blood, taken in a trial of the OX40 agonist ivuxolimab. This clonotype was obtained from an adult with an advanced solid tumor such as melanoma, head and neck, liver or kidney cancer.

The CDR3 region is CASSLFLGTEAFF. The CDR3 DNA reads as TGTGCCAGCAGTTTATTTTTAGGCACTGAAGCTTTCTTT. The V and J genes are TRBV27 and TRBJ1-1; D ambiguous. Looked up from germline, CDR1 is MNHEY and CDR2 is SMNVEV (reference sequence). The CDR3 length is 13 residues. V gave up 1 base and J gave up 4 bases, with 7 bases separating them.